Presented here are 27 T cell receptor beta chains from one specimen sequenced in a study of CD8 T cells in Susac syndrome. The authors reverse transcribed about 0.45 to 1 ug RNA with random hexamers. TCRdb called the immunoSEQ multiplex PCR reads again in MiXCR, with one record for every CDR3 protein. The sample consists of about 140,000 distinct CDR3 sequences, approximately 95% of them appearing once. Sequenced material: CD4+ T cells from PBMCs. These receptors were collected from a human donor with multiple sclerosis.

Only a few counts were recorded for this clonotype. The chain has TRBV20-1 and TRBJ2-5; 11 nucleotides match TRBD2. Germline V lookup: CDR1 DFQATT, CDR2 SNEGSKA (reference sequence). The CDR3 runs 15 residues. V trimming: 3 bases; J trimming: 5 bases; junction bases outside the gene matches: 8. Here the CDR3 reads CSASPLAGGPETQYF. CDR3 nucleotides: TGCAGTGCTAGCCCCTTAGCGGGGGGGCCGGAGACCCAGTACTTC.

This sequence joins TRBV2 and TRBJ2-1; 8 bases line up with TRBD1. The V gene's germline CDR1 is SNHLY and CDR2 FYNNEI. Unmatched junction bases numbered 5, after V lost 3 bases and J lost 7 bases. The CDR3 runs to 14 residues. The CDR3: CASSDWTGRNEQFF. The CDR3, as DNA: TGTGCCAGCAGTGACTGGACAGGGCGTAATGAGCAGTTCTTC.

V gene TRBV9 combines with J gene TRBJ1-6; D gene unclear. This CDR3 region has 14 residues. V dropped 0 bases and J dropped 10 bases, with 11 bases sitting between them. Germline lookup yields CDR1 SGDLS and CDR2 YYNGEE. The DNA for the CDR3 is TGTGCCAGCAGCGTAGGCGGGGAAAACTCACCCCTCCACTTT. Translating gives CASSVGGENSPLHF.

To note about this clonotype: The junction does not match germline at one end; this may be a read error. The chain couples TRBV4-1 to TRBJ2-1; 10 bases line up with TRBD2. Germline CDR1 is MGHRA and CDR2 is YSYEKL. The CDR3 sequence is 14 residues long. The CDR3 DNA is TGCGCCAGCAGCCAAGATCGGCCTAGCGGGAGAATGGTCTTC. Amino acid sequence: CASSQDRPSGRMVF.

The rearrangement uses TRBV4-1 and TRBJ2-1; D not resolved. CDR3 length equals 17 residues. The V end lost 0 bases, the J end lost 3 bases, and 15 bases lay between the germline ends. The V gene's germline CDR1 is MGHRA and CDR2 YSYEKL. CDR3 protein: CASSQDWTELIYNEQFF. The CDR3 DNA follows: TGCGCCAGCAGCCAAGACTGGACCGAATTGATCTACAATGAGCAGTTCTTC.

This chain joins TRBV12-3 or TRBV12-4 and TRBJ1-1; the D gene is possibly TRBD1 (5 bases). This CDR3 region has 13 residues. V was pared by 5 bases and J by 4 bases, with 11 bases between. CDR3: CASSTRGGTEAFF. The CDR3 DNA reads as TGTGCCAGCAGTACGAGGGGAGGCACTGAAGCTTTCTTT.

CDR3 bases: TGTGCCAGCAGTTTAGCCGGGGACATATCCTACGAGCAGTACTTC. Translating it yields CASSLAGDISYEQYF. The chain couples TRBV12-3 or TRBV12-4 to TRBJ2-7; perhaps TRBD1 as D (6 bases). The CDR3 has 15 residues. The ends were cut back, 0 bases at V and 1 base at J, with 10 bases in the middle.

This clonotype has just one count. The chain employs TRBV5-1 and TRBJ2-5; D perhaps matches TRBD1 (5 bases). Germline CDR1 reads SGHRS; CDR2 reads YFSETQ. The V gene lost 1 base and the J gene lost 2 bases, with 18 bases spanning the gap. The CDR3 loop spans 17 amino acids. The CDR3 DNA reads TGCGCCAGCAGCTTGTCCCGGCCAAGGGGAAGTCAAGAGACCCAGTACTTC. Protein sequence: CASSLSRPRGSQETQYF.

The chain links TRBV29-1 to TRBJ1-2; 8 nucleotides align to TRBD1. The CDR3 covers 13 residues. Germline V gene data show CDR1 as SQVTM and CDR2 as ANQGSEA. V gave up 6 bases and J gave up 8 bases; unmatched junction bases: 11. The CDR3 region is CSVAPGQVLGYTF. The CDR3 coding sequence is TGCAGCGTGGCTCCGGGACAGGTCTTAGGCTACACCTTC.

The chain joins TRBV20-1 to TRBJ2-7; 15 bases line up with TRBD2. Germline CDR1 reads DFQATT; CDR2 reads SNEGSKA (reference sequence). The CDR3 sequence is 19 residues long. V lost 6 bases to trimming and J lost 2 bases; unmatched junction nucleotides: 17. This chain's CDR3 is CSAYRISGTSGRSTYEQYF. In DNA, the CDR3 is TGCAGTGCCTATCGTATTTCCGGGACTAGCGGGAGGTCCACCTACGAGCAGTACTTC.

The chain has TRBV20-1 and TRBJ1-6, with 12 positions matching TRBD1. The CDR3 extends over 18 amino acids. Germline trimming cut 6 bases from V and 6 bases from J; bases unmatched to any gene: 15. CDR1 is DFQATT, CDR2 SNEGSKA, per germline (reference sequence). The CDR3 spells CSAQTGTGGGWANSPLHF. The CDR3 nucleotides are TGCAGTGCACAAACCGGGACAGGGGGCGGCTGGGCTAATTCACCCCTCCACTTT.

The rearrangement links TRBV5-4 to TRBJ2-1; the match to TRBD2 covers 14 bases. With 3 bases clipped from V and 5 bases from J, the junction kept 7 bases outside the gene matches. Germline V gene sequence: CDR1 SGHNT, CDR2 YYREEE (reference sequence). This CDR3 is 17 amino acids long. The CDR3: CASSSILGLAGDNEQFF. Written as DNA, the CDR3 is TGTGCCAGCAGCTCCATCCTGGGACTAGCGGGAGACAATGAGCAGTTCTTC.

This rearrangement joins TRBV29-1 to TRBJ2-2; 7 bases are a match to TRBD1. CDR1 is SQVTM and CDR2 is ANQGSEA in the germline V gene. V trimming: 6 bases; J trimming: 5 bases; junction bases outside the gene matches: 6. The length of the CDR3 is 13 residues. The CDR3 bases are TGCAGCGTCTCGGGACAGCCGACCGGGGAGCTGTTTTTT. Translating gives CSVSGQPTGELFF.

The V call is TRBV5-1, the J call TRBJ2-5; the D gene is possibly TRBD1 (7 bases). The CDR3 spans 14 residues. V lost 6 bases and J 1 base, leaving 13 bases between the germline ends. Germline V gives CDR1 SGHRS, CDR2 YFSETQ. The CDR3 DNA is TGCGCCAGCAACGCGGGACAGACCCAAGAGACCCAGTACTTC. Encoded protein: CASNAGQTQETQYF.

This chain links TRBV29-1 with TRBJ1-3; D uncertain. CDR1 and CDR2 from the germline V gene are SQVTM and ANQGSEA. CDR3 length: 13 amino acids. V was shortened by 2 bases and J by 0 bases, with 5 bases between the two germline ends. The chain's CDR3 is CSVERFSGNTIYF. The CDR3 DNA sequence: TGCAGCGTTGAACGGTTCTCTGGAAACACCATATATTTT.

The CDR3: CASSQAGHNYGYTF. Written as DNA, the CDR3 is TGTGCCAGCAGCCAAGCGGGCCATAACTATGGCTACACCTTC. The V call is TRBV3-1, the J call TRBJ1-2, with D unresolved. Trimming left V 1 base short and J 1 base short, with 7 bases between. Per germline, CDR1 LGHDT and CDR2 YNNKEL (reference sequence). The CDR3 consists of 14 residues.

The chain couples TRBV14 to TRBJ2-7; TRBD1 agrees at 7 bases. Germline trimming cut 1 base from V and 3 bases from J; bases unmatched to any gene: 6. The CDR3 runs to 15 residues. CDR1 is SGHDN and CDR2 is FVKESK in the germline V gene. CDR3 amino acids: CASSQAGQAFYEQYF. The CDR3 region has the DNA TGTGCCAGCAGCCAAGCCGGACAGGCCTTCTACGAGCAGTACTTC.

The CDR3 loop is CASSFAGGASDTQYF. Here the CDR3 DNA reads TGTGCCAGCAGTTTCGCCGGGGGGGCCTCAGATACGCAGTATTTT. This sequence joins TRBV28 and TRBJ2-3, with 8 bases identical to TRBD2. CDR1 and CDR2 (germline): MDHEN, SYDVKM. V gave up 3 bases and J gave up 4 bases; unmatched junction bases: 6. The length of the CDR3 is 15 residues.

The rearrangement joins TRBV29-1 to TRBJ1-5, with D possibly being TRBD1 (6 bases). This CDR3 comprises 13 residues. Per the germline V gene, CDR1 is SQVTM and CDR2 is ANQGSEA. Trimming shortened V by 4 bases and J by 7 bases, and 14 bases separated the two germline ends. CDR3 bases: TGCAGCGTTGCACGCGGGGGCGGACAGCCCCAGCATTTT. Its translation is CSVARGGGQPQHF.

The chain employs TRBV7-9 and TRBJ2-2; no clear D gene. Per the germline V gene, CDR1 is SEHNR and CDR2 is FQNEAQ (reference sequence). V was shortened by 4 bases and J by 0 bases, with 12 bases between the two germline ends. CDR3 size: 16 residues. CDR3 in amino acids: CASSSPSGSNTGELFF. The CDR3 region has the DNA TGTGCCAGCAGCTCACCCTCAGGATCGAACACCGGGGAGCTGTTTTTT.

V is TRBV5-6 and J is TRBJ2-3; TRBD2 aligns across 12 bases. J gave up 1 base and V 6 bases, and 6 bases lay outside the gene matches. The CDR3 is made up of 16 amino acids. The germline gives CDR1 SGHDT, CDR2 YYEEEE. As DNA, the CDR3 is TGTGCCAGCAACTTTCGACTAGCGGGGGGCACAGATACGCAGTATTTT. It codes for CASNFRLAGGTDTQYF.

The genes are TRBV5-1 and TRBJ1-5; D is undetermined. In germline, CDR1 is SGHRS, CDR2 YFSETQ. Deletions cut 5 bases from V and 0 bases from J, with 15 bases between. The CDR3 covers 16 residues. The CDR3 sequence: CASRPGGRYSNQPQHF. CDR3 nucleotides: TGCGCCAGCAGACCCGGAGGACGGTATAGCAATCAGCCCCAGCATTTT.

The chain carries TRBV30 and TRBJ1-1; D is perhaps TRBD1 (6 bases). V lost 1 base to trimming and J lost 4 bases, with 10 bases between them. The CDR3 totals 13 residues. Germline V gene lookup returns CDR1 GTSNPN and CDR2 SVGIG (reference sequence). The DNA for the CDR3 is TGTGCCTGGAGTGAGGGGGGTGGCACTGAAGCTTTCTTT. It encodes CAWSEGGGTEAFF.

The chain carries TRBV30 and TRBJ2-7; 7 bases align to TRBD1. The CDR3 is made up of 13 amino acids. Germline CDR1 reads GTSNPN; CDR2 reads SVGIG (reference sequence). Trimming removed 0 bases from V and 6 bases from J; junction bases left unmatched: 5. The CDR3 DNA reads as TGTGCCTGGAGTGTCCGGACAGGCAGCGAGCAGTACTTC. Its protein product is CAWSVRTGSEQYF.

This clonotype has just one count. This chain joins TRBV5-1 and TRBJ2-2; TRBD2 matches at 12 bases. There are 17 residues in the CDR3. V trimming: 4 bases; J trimming: 5 bases; junction bases outside the gene matches: 9. Looked up from germline, CDR1 is SGHRS and CDR2 is YFSETQ. CDR3 in DNA: TGCGCCAGCAGCCCTAGCGGGAGGGCCTTCCAGACCGGGGAGCTGTTTTTT. It encodes CASSPSGRAFQTGELFF.

J is TRBJ1-2 and V is TRBV20-1; D possibly corresponds to TRBD1 (5 bases). Trimming removed 1 base from V and 7 bases from J, with 16 bases in between. The CDR3 spans 14 residues. Germline V lookup: CDR1 DFQATT, CDR2 SNEGSKA (reference sequence). The CDR3 is CSARAGRERGGYTF. DNA of the CDR3: TGCAGTGCTAGAGCCGGCAGGGAAAGAGGTGGCTACACCTTC.

This rearrangement joins TRBV5-1 to TRBJ2-5, with 9 bases identical to TRBD1. The trim removed 6 bases at V and 5 bases at J, leaving 8 bases unmatched. The CDR3 spans 14 residues. Germline CDR1 reads SGHRS; CDR2 reads YFSETQ. CDR3 sequence (DNA): TGCGCCAGCACCCCACAGGGGGCGCAGGAGACCCAGTACTTC. This gives the protein CASTPQGAQETQYF.